This T cell receptor beta chain was sequenced in a study of regulatory T cells in long-lasting Graves disease. Indicated time point: newly diagnosed GD, antithyroid drugs for less than 3 months. PBMC-extracted RNA yielded the TCR library. The authors built TCR beta libraries using iRepertoire HTBI primers and Arm-PCR of CDR3 regions. TCRdb passed the multiplex PCR reads through MiXCR, listing each CDR3 protein once. The table has roughly 350,000 distinct CDR3 sequences, approximately 15% seen once. CDR1 is DFQATT, CDR2 SNEGSKA, per germline (reference sequence). This CDR3 has 15 residues. V lost 1 base, J lost 1 base, and 2 bases stayed unmatched. These data also featured in a second study, about T cells in Graves' hyperthyroidism and ophthalmopathy.

The sequence derives from a man aged 40-50 years with Graves disease. The rearrangement uses TRBV20-1 and TRBJ2-3, with TRBD2 matching 10 bases. The specimen comprised peripheral blood mononuclear cells (PBMCs), sampled at new diagnosis, from a patient treated with antithyroid drugs. The CDR3 is CSARAGTSGTDTQYF. CDR3 nucleotide sequence: TGCAGTGCTAGAGCCGGGACTAGCGGCACAGATACGCAGTATTTT.